Following are 16 T cell receptor beta chains from one sample sequenced in a study of OX40 agonist ivuxolimab in advanced cancers. The method was immunoSEQ multiplex PCR; TCRdb's version includes in-frame clones alone and lacks a portion of them. The sample contains some 74,000 clones, about 90% of which appear only once. The sample consisted of CD4+ or CD8+ T cells sorted from blood, taken in a trial of the OX40 agonist ivuxolimab. The receptors derive from an adult with an advanced solid tumor such as melanoma, head and neck, liver or kidney cancer.

This chain joins TRBV27 and TRBJ2-3, with D possibly being TRBD2 (7 bases). From germline, CDR1 is MNHEY and CDR2 SMNVEV (reference sequence). The CDR3 has 17 residues. V shed 5 bases and J shed 1 base, with 19 bases lying between them. CDR3 DNA: TGTGCCAGCAGTGCCGGGACAAGGGCGGGGGGCACAGATACGCAGTATTTT. Its translation is CASSAGTRAGGTDTQYF.

DNA for the CDR3: TGTGCTAGTGGTTTGTCCGTACGGACAGACTTAGGGAAACTGTTTTTT. It is translated as CASGLSVRTDLGKLFF. This rearrangement joins TRBV12-5 to TRBJ1-4; weak D call: TRBD1 (6 bases). This CDR3 contains 16 residues. V lost 2 bases, J lost 11 bases, and 21 bases lay in between. Germline V gene lookup returns CDR1 LGHNT and CDR2 FRNRAP.

This clone occurred once. The chain combines TRBV18 with TRBJ2-1; 9 bases agree with TRBD2. CDR1 is KGHSH and CDR2 is LQKENI in the germline V gene. The CDR3 sequence is 15 residues long. Trimming removed 3 bases from V and 7 bases from J; junction bases left unmatched: 7. DNA for the CDR3: TGTGCCAGCTCACCCCCGGGACTAGCCGCGAATGAGCAGTTCTTC. This gives the protein CASSPPGLAANEQFF.

The chain joins TRBV27 to TRBJ1-4; 8 bases match TRBD1. This CDR3 region has 15 residues. V was pared by 6 bases and J by 6 bases, with 9 bases of the junction left unmatched. Germline loops: CDR1 MNHEY, CDR2 SMNVEV (reference sequence). In DNA, the CDR3 is TGTGCCAGCAGATTAGGCACAGGGGGTTATGAAAAACTGTTTTTT. It is translated as CASRLGTGGYEKLFF.

Only one count was recorded for this clone. The V gene is TRBV9, the J gene TRBJ2-3; possibly TRBD1 for D (6 bases). Looked up from germline, CDR1 is SGDLS and CDR2 is YYNGEE. This CDR3 is built from 14 residues. With 0 bases removed from V and 12 bases from J, the gap between germline ends came to 17 bases. The CDR3 reads CASSVATQGSSQYF. For the CDR3, the DNA is TGTGCCAGCAGCGTAGCTACACAGGGTAGTTCACAGTATTTT. The complete variable domain, with remaining parts taken from reference TRBV9 and TRBJ2-3, reads DSGVTQTPKHLITATGQRVTLRCSPRSGDLSVYWYQQSLDQGLQFLIQYYNGEERAKGNILERFSAQQFPDLHSELNLSSLELGDSALYFCASSVATQGSSQYFGPGTRLTVL.

J is TRBJ2-3 and V is TRBV10-2, with D perhaps matching TRBD2 (6 bases). The CDR3 spans 15 residues. Germline V gene sequence: CDR1 WSHSY, CDR2 SAAADI. Trimming left V 6 bases short and J 1 base short, with 14 bases between. CDR3 coding DNA: TGCGCCAGCAGCCCCGGGGGTTGGGGCACAGATACGCAGTATTTT. Translation: CASSPGGWGTDTQYF.

The chain has TRBV28 and TRBJ1-2; 12 bases line up with TRBD1. This CDR3 comprises 14 residues. V shed 6 bases and J 8 bases; nucleotides not matched to a gene: 7. CDR1 MDHEN and CDR2 SYDVKM come from the germline V gene. The DNA of the CDR3 is TGTGCCAGCAGCCCCGGGACAGGGGGCGGGGGCTACACCTTC. Translated, it gives CASSPGTGGGGYTF.

The chain recombines TRBV28 with TRBJ2-7; no clear D gene. Trimming shortened V by 6 bases and J by 7 bases, and 13 bases separated the two germline ends. The CDR3 has 12 residues. Germline CDR1 is MDHEN and CDR2 is SYDVKM. The CDR3 coding sequence is TGTGCCAGCAGCGAAGCCAACGGTGAGCAGTACTTC. Protein sequence: CASSEANGEQYF.

V and J are TRBV29-1 and TRBJ1-1; unclear D gene. The CDR3 is 13 residues long. In germline, CDR1 is SQVTM, CDR2 ANQGSEA. V lost 3 bases and J lost 0, with 8 bases in between. CDR3 DNA: TGCAGCGTTGAGGCCTTCATGAACACTGAAGCTTTCTTT. It encodes CSVEAFMNTEAFF.

The V and J genes are TRBV5-1 and TRBJ2-1; TRBD2 matches 9 bases. Germline V gene data show CDR1 as SGHRS and CDR2 as YFSETQ. CDR3 length equals 15 residues. The J segment lost 6 bases and the V segment lost 4 bases, leaving 8 bases of the junction unmatched. The CDR3 sequence is CASSGGLAGFNEQFF. The CDR3 bases are TGCGCCAGCAGCGGAGGGCTAGCGGGATTCAATGAGCAGTTCTTC.

The chain employs TRBV6-1 and TRBJ1-4; D remains unclear. Germline V gives CDR1 MNHNS, CDR2 SASEGT. The CDR3 is made up of 12 amino acids. V was trimmed by 2 bases and J by 10 bases, leaving 8 bases between them. The CDR3 sequence: CASSENGGKLFF. For the CDR3, the DNA is TGTGCCAGCAGTGAAAACGGAGGAAAACTGTTTTTT.

This clone has just a few counts. J is TRBJ2-1 and V is TRBV28, with 9 bases identical to TRBD1. The CDR3 spans 18 residues. Trimming took 4 bases from V and 7 from J; bases not matched to a gene: 17. CDR1 and CDR2 from the germline V gene are MDHEN and SYDVKM. CDR3 sequence reads: CASSSGTGFLGAGNEQFF. The CDR3 coding sequence is TGTGCCAGCAGTTCCGGGACAGGGTTCTTAGGGGCAGGGAATGAGCAGTTCTTC.

The J gene is TRBJ2-3, the V gene TRBV4-2, with D possibly being TRBD1 or TRBD2 (5 bases each). Trimming shortened V by 1 base and J by 5 bases, and 16 bases separated the two germline ends. The germline CDR1 and CDR2 sequences are LGHNA and YNFKEQ. The CDR3 has 16 amino acids. The DNA of the CDR3 is TGTGCCAGCAGCCAAGGGGGCGCGGAGAGGGGAGATACGCAGTATTTT. It is translated as CASSQGGAERGDTQYF.

The gene calls are TRBV6-1 and TRBJ2-6; D is unclear. The CDR3 is 14 amino acids. The V and J ends lost 4 bases and 2 bases respectively, with 6 bases between them. The germline V gene has CDR1 MNHNS and CDR2 SASEGT. The CDR3 bases are TGTGCCAGCAGTGCTGTAACTGGGGCCAACGTCCTGACTTTC. This codes for CASSAVTGANVLTF.

This clone came up once. This chain links TRBV28 with TRBJ1-1; D may be TRBD1 (6 bases). The germline CDR1 and CDR2 sequences are MDHEN and SYDVKM. Trimming shortened V by 2 bases and J by 8 bases, and 9 bases separated the two germline ends. This CDR3 has 12 amino acids. The CDR3 sequence is CASSLVTGEAFF. CDR3 bases: TGTGCCAGCAGTTTAGTGACAGGAGAAGCTTTCTTT.

This clone has only one observation. V usage is TRBV9 and J usage is TRBJ2-2; the match to TRBD1 covers 9 bases. Trimming removed 3 bases from V and 7 bases from J; junction bases left unmatched: 7. The CDR3 contains 15 residues. Per germline, CDR1 SGDLS and CDR2 YYNGEE. The CDR3 nucleotides read TGTGCCAGCAGCGAGACAACAGGGGGCGGCGGGGAGCTGTTTTTT. It encodes CASSETTGGGGELFF.